This T cell receptor beta chain was captured in a study of control samples from healthy donors and cancer patients. Sequenced by immunoSEQ multiplex PCR; TCRdb stores in-frame clones only, minus some. Of 98,000 or so clones in the sample, approximately 80% were seen once. This CDR3 has 15 residues. J gave up 4 bases and V 2 bases, and 7 bases lay outside the gene matches. Germline lookup yields CDR1 GTSNPN and CDR2 SVGIG (reference sequence). Sequencing was performed on blood. The receptor was isolated from a woman in her thirties in good health. The V and J genes are TRBV30 and TRBJ2-2; 7 nucleotides match TRBD1. CDR3 in amino acids: CAWSTGAAGTGELFF. The CDR3, as DNA: TGTGCCTGGAGTACAGGGGCCGCGGGCACCGGGGAGCTGTTTTTT.